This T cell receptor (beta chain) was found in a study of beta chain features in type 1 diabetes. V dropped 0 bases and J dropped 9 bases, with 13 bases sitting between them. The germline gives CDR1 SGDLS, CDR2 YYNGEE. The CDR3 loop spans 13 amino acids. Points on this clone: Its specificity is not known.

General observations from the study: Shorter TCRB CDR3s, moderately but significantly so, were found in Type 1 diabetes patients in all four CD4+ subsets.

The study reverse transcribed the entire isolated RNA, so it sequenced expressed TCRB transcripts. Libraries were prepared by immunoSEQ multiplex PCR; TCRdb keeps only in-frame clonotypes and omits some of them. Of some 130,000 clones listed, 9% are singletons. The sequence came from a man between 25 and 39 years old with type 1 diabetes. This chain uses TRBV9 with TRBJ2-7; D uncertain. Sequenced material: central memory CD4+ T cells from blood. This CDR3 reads CASSVDSGSGQYF. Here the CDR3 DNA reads TGTGCCAGCAGCGTAGACTCCGGGTCGGGGCAGTACTTC.